The 27 T cell receptor beta chains presented below share a single source sample, sequenced in a study of T cells in Graves' hyperthyroidism and ophthalmopathy. The TCR beta CDR3 regions underwent amplification using RNA transcripts as the source. The study used the HTBI primer set for a first-round RT-PCR of the TCR CDR3. TCRdb re-analysed the multiplex PCR reads in MiXCR, keeping a single row per CDR3 protein. The sample lists about 480,000 distinct CDR3 sequences; approximately 15% were seen once. The sequenced material came from blood. Every receptor here comes from a woman under 30 with Graves' hyperthyroidism.

This clonotype has a count of ten or more. The chain carries TRBV5-1 and TRBJ2-1; 8 bases line up with TRBD1. The ends lost 4 bases at V and 4 bases at J; junction bases unmatched: 13. CDR3 length: 17 residues. Germline V gives CDR1 SGHRS, CDR2 YFSETQ. The CDR3 DNA reads TGCGCCAGCAGCCCACAGGATAGGGGACAGGCTTACAATGAGCAGTTCTTC. This gives the protein CASSPQDRGQAYNEQFF. The full variable domain, with the rest looked up from reference TRBV5-1 and TRBJ2-1, is KAGVTQTPRYLIKTRGQQVTLSCSPISGHRSVSWYQQTPGQGLQFLFEYFSETQRNKGNFPGRFSGRQFSNSRSEMNVSTLELGDSALYLCASSPQDRGQAYNEQFFGPGTRLTVL.

This clonotype was detected only once. Given a much more abundant clone one base away, this may be a read error. This sequence joins TRBV19 and TRBJ1-5; D is perhaps TRBD1 (6 bases). Looked up from germline, CDR1 is LNHDA and CDR2 is SQIVND (reference sequence). This CDR3 has 13 residues. The CDR3 nucleotides are TGTGCCAGTAAGGGGGACCACAATCAGCCCCACCATTTT. Amino acids: CASKGDHNQPHHF.

The CDR3 sequence is CASSQDRVLNTEAFF. The CDR3 DNA sequence: TGTGCCAGCAGCCAAGATCGGGTTTTGAACACTGAAGCTTTCTTT. This chain links TRBV14 with TRBJ1-1; no firm D call. V shed 0 bases and J shed 0 bases, with 8 bases lying between them. The CDR3 length is 15 residues. Germline CDR1 and CDR2: SGHDN and FVKESK.

This clonotype has just a few counts. One junction end disagrees with the germline gene, perhaps due to a read error. V usage is TRBV19 and J usage is TRBJ1-1; 9 bases are shared with TRBD1. This CDR3 has 14 residues. Germline loops: CDR1 LNHDA, CDR2 SQIVND (reference sequence). The CDR3 DNA follows: TGTGCCAGTAGTATCGGACAGGGGAACGCTGAAGCTTTCTTT. Translation gives CASSIGQGNAEAFF.

At least ten counts were recorded for this clonotype. The chain has TRBV20-1 and TRBJ2-1, with a weak D call TRBD2 (5 bases). Germline CDR1 DFQATT, CDR2 SNEGSKA (reference sequence). The V end lost 1 base, the J end lost 5 bases, and 15 bases lay between the germline ends. This CDR3 is built from 15 residues. This CDR3 reads CSARAQEMRDNEQFF. The CDR3 DNA is TGCAGTGCTAGAGCGCAGGAGATGAGGGACAATGAGCAGTTCTTC.

The table lists this clonotype with many counts. The chain has TRBV3-1 and TRBJ2-7; D is uncertain. Germline CDR1 LGHDT, CDR2 YNNKEL (reference sequence). The CDR3 is 14 amino acids. Between the trimmed V and J ends, which lost 1 base and 2 bases, there was a span of 9 bases. In DNA, the CDR3 is TGTGCCAGCAGCCAAGGTATCCTGGCCTACGAGCAGTACGTC. Its translation: CASSQGILAYEQYV.

This clonotype was observed many times. The rearrangement uses TRBV25-1 and TRBJ2-5; the D gene is possibly TRBD2 (7 bases). V was shortened by 2 bases and J by 2 bases, with 12 bases between the two germline ends. The CDR3 has 15 residues. Germline V gene sequence: CDR1 MGHDK, CDR2 SYGVNS. The CDR3 spells CASSEVRGQQETQYF. DNA of the CDR3: TGTGCCAGCAGTGAAGTGCGGGGGCAACAAGAGACCCAGTACTTC.

This clonotype has a count of ten or more. In DNA form, the CDR3 reads TGTGCCAGCTCAGAGGGACAGGTGGCCAACGTCCTGACTTTC. Its protein is CASSEGQVANVLTF. The chain links TRBV18 to TRBJ2-6, with TRBD1 matching 8 bases. Looked up from germline, CDR1 is KGHSH and CDR2 is LQKENI. The CDR3 consists of 14 residues. Germline trimming cut 5 bases from V and 6 bases from J; bases unmatched to any gene: 3. The full variable domain, with the rest looked up from reference TRBV18 and TRBJ2-6, is NAGVMQNPRHLVRRRGQEARLRCSPMKGHSHVYWYRQLPEEGLKFMVYLQKENIIDESGMPKERFSAEFPKEGPSILRIQQVVRGDSAAYFCASSEGQVANVLTFGAGSRLTVL.

At least ten counts were recorded for this clonotype. The V gene is TRBV29-1, the J gene TRBJ2-2; possible D gene TRBD1, 5 bases. Germline-derived CDR1 and CDR2 are SQVTM and ANQGSEA. V was trimmed by 6 bases and J by 5 bases, leaving 16 bases between them. The CDR3 spans 14 residues. CDR3 DNA: TGCAGCGTCCAGGGCTCAACCGATACCGGGGAGCTGTTTTTT. Residues: CSVQGSTDTGELFF.

The rearrangement uses TRBV27 and TRBJ1-1, with TRBD1 as a possible D gene (6 bases). Germline V gene sequence: CDR1 MNHEY, CDR2 SMNVEV (reference sequence). The germline V and J ends were trimmed by 2 bases and 4 bases, with 20 bases remaining between them. There are 17 residues in the CDR3. This CDR3 is CASSLHRALRGITEAFF. The CDR3 coding sequence is TGTGCCAGCAGTTTACATCGGGCCCTGAGGGGGATCACTGAAGCTTTCTTT.

This clonotype was counted many times. The V gene is TRBV5-1, the J gene TRBJ2-5; D possibly corresponds to TRBD2 (6 bases). V was pared by 0 bases and J by 4 bases, with 10 bases between. Germline V gene data show CDR1 as SGHRS and CDR2 as YFSETQ. CDR3 length equals 14 residues. Here the CDR3 reads CASSLGRGGETQYF. CDR3 DNA sequence: TGCGCCAGCAGCTTGGGTCGGGGAGGAGAGACCCAGTACTTC.

This clonotype was observed at least ten times. DNA for the CDR3: TGCGCCAGCAGCCCCCGAACTAGCGGGAGAGCTCCATACACAGATACGCAGTATTTT. It specifies CASSPRTSGRAPYTDTQYF. The rearrangement joins TRBV5-1 to TRBJ2-3, with TRBD2 matching over 11 bases. Per the germline V gene, CDR1 is SGHRS and CDR2 is YFSETQ. This CDR3 comprises 19 residues. J lost 2 bases, V lost 4 bases, and 15 bases had no gene match.

This clonotype was picked up many times. V usage is TRBV3-1 and J usage is TRBJ2-3; D remains ambiguous. Germline CDR1 LGHDT, CDR2 YNNKEL (reference sequence). The ends were cut back, 4 bases at V and 6 bases at J, with 11 bases in the middle. The CDR3 has 13 residues. In nucleotides, the CDR3 is TGTGCCAGCAGCCGCAGTCTCCCCGATACGCAGTATTTT. It is translated as CASSRSLPDTQYF.

The chain is built from TRBV27 and TRBJ2-3; D is undetermined. Germline V CDR1 and CDR2: MNHEY, SMNVEV (reference sequence). The CDR3 consists of 15 residues. V lost 10 bases, J lost 0 bases, and 17 bases lay in between. The CDR3 nucleotides read TGTGCCACCCAGTCCCTTTCAACTAGCACAGATACGCAGTATTTT. This gives the protein CATQSLSTSTDTQYF.

This clonotype was counted ten times or more. The rearrangement joins TRBV24-1 to TRBJ2-2; 8 nucleotides agree with TRBD1. Trimming at V came to 1 base and at J to 6 bases, leaving 9 bases not matched to a gene. CDR3 size: 17 residues. Per the germline V gene, CDR1 is KGHDR and CDR2 is SFDVKD. The DNA of the CDR3 is TGTGCCACCAGTGATTTTCGTGGACAGGGCGTTGCCGGGGAGCTGTTTTTT. It specifies CATSDFRGQGVAGELFF.

The chain combines TRBV6-2 or TRBV6-3 with TRBJ1-2, with D tentatively TRBD1 (6 bases). This CDR3 has 16 residues. V was trimmed by 3 bases and J by 3 bases, leaving 17 bases between them. The germline V gene encodes CDR1 MNHEY and CDR2 SVGEGT. In DNA form, the CDR3 reads TGTGCCAGCAGTTATTCCCCCCTGGAGGGGGACTATGGCTACACCTTC. The encoded protein is CASSYSPLEGDYGYTF.

This clonotype was counted ten times or more. J is TRBJ2-7 and V is TRBV6-5; 7 positions agree with TRBD2. The CDR3 sequence is 15 residues long. Germline lookup yields CDR1 MNHEY and CDR2 SVGAGI. V shed 0 bases, J shed 4 bases, and the junction held 6 bases outside the gene matches. CDR3 sequence (DNA): TGTGCCAGCAGTTACTCGGGCGGGAGTCGATACGAGCAGTACGTC. Its translation: CASSYSGGSRYEQYV.

This clonotype was recorded at least ten times. The chain employs TRBV12-3 or TRBV12-4 and TRBJ2-5, with D perhaps given as TRBD1 or TRBD2 (6 bases each). Trimming stripped 3 bases from V and 3 bases from J, with 17 bases between. The CDR3 loop spans 16 amino acids. The CDR3 region is CASSLLGGMHKETQYF. The CDR3 region has the DNA TGTGCCAGCAGTTTGTTAGGGGGGATGCACAAAGAGACCCAGTACTTC.

This clonotype was counted between two and nine times. The chain has TRBV10-3 and TRBJ2-5, with D tentatively TRBD2 (6 bases). Germline CDR1 ENHRY, CDR2 SYGVKD. CDR3 length: 13 residues. V was pared by 8 bases and J by 5 bases, with 15 bases between. This chain's CDR3 is CAIGGNSQETQYF. The CDR3 nucleotides are TGTGCCATCGGAGGGAATTCGCAGGAGACCCAGTACTTC.

This clonotype was seen at least ten times. The V call is TRBV19, the J call TRBJ1-5, with D unresolved. The germline gives CDR1 LNHDA, CDR2 SQIVND (reference sequence). Trimming shortened V by 4 bases and J by 4 bases, and 17 bases separated the two germline ends. CDR3 length equals 16 residues. CDR3 protein: CASSTGRSVGNQPQHF. The DNA of the CDR3 is TGTGCCAGTAGTACGGGGAGGAGCGTGGGGAATCAGCCCCAGCATTTT.

This clonotype was observed many times. The chain is built from TRBV2 and TRBJ2-2; the match to TRBD2 covers 7 bases. With 6 bases clipped from V and 5 bases from J, the junction kept 9 bases outside the gene matches. The germline V gene has CDR1 SNHLY and CDR2 FYNNEI. This CDR3 is built from 15 residues. DNA for the CDR3: TGTGCCAGCAGACCCCGGGACTATAGTACCGGGGAGCTGTTTTTT. Its translation: CASRPRDYSTGELFF. The full variable domain, with the rest looked up from reference TRBV2 and TRBJ2-2, is EPEVTQTPSHQVTQMGQEVILRCVPISNHLYFYWYRQILGQKVEFLVSFYNNEISEKSEIFDDQFSVERPDGSNFTLKIRSTKLEDSAMYFCASRPRDYSTGELFFGEGSRLTVL.

J is TRBJ2-1 and V is TRBV11-2; D is unresolved. Trimming pared 4 bases from V and 0 bases from J, leaving 16 bases between. The CDR3 totals 17 residues. Germline-derived CDR1 and CDR2 are SGHAT and FQNNGV. CDR3 DNA sequence: TGTGCCAGCAGCTCTGGGGATCCCCGGAGCTCCTACAATGAGCAGTTCTTC. Protein sequence: CASSSGDPRSSYNEQFF.

This clonotype has a count of ten or more. The V call is TRBV6-5, the J call TRBJ2-3; D is unresolved. The CDR3 sequence is 18 residues long. Deletions cut 0 bases from V and 1 base from J, with 17 bases between. The germline CDR1 and CDR2 sequences are MNHEY and SVGAGI. CDR3 protein: CASSYSKYGKPGTDTQYF. The DNA of the CDR3 is TGTGCCAGCAGTTACTCGAAGTATGGGAAGCCCGGCACAGATACGCAGTATTTT.

Ten or more counts support this clonotype. The V call is TRBV7-2, the J call TRBJ2-1, with D tentatively TRBD1 (6 bases). In germline, CDR1 is SGHTA, CDR2 FQGNSA. The germline V and J ends were trimmed by 5 bases and 13 bases, with 21 bases remaining between them. The length of the CDR3 is 14 residues. CDR3 bases: TGTGCCAGCAGCCCCGGAAACCTACAAGGGGGACAGTTCTTC. As protein: CASSPGNLQGGQFF.

This clonotype was detected many times. This chain uses TRBV2 with TRBJ1-5; D is undetermined. The length of the CDR3 is 13 residues. Per germline, CDR1 SNHLY and CDR2 FYNNEI. V was clipped by 2 bases and J by 9 bases, with 11 bases between them. In DNA, the CDR3 is TGTGCCAGCAGTGAACGAGCCTCTTGGCCCCAGCATTTT. Its translation is CASSERASWPQHF. Looking up the rest from reference TRBV2 and TRBJ1-5 gives the full variable domain: EPEVTQTPSHQVTQMGQEVILRCVPISNHLYFYWYRQILGQKVEFLVSFYNNEISEKSEIFDDQFSVERPDGSNFTLKIRSTKLEDSAMYFCASSERASWPQHFGDGTRLSIL.

This clonotype was seen many times. J is TRBJ2-7 and V is TRBV27; weak D call: TRBD1 (6 bases). Germline CDR1 reads MNHEY; CDR2 reads SMNVEV (reference sequence). The CDR3 totals 14 residues. The V end was cut by 4 bases, the J end by 0 bases, with 10 bases between. This CDR3 is CASSSRDNSYEQYF. CDR3 DNA: TGTGCCAGCAGTTCCCGGGACAACTCCTACGAGCAGTACTTC.

Remarks on this clonotype: Being one base from a much bigger clone, this may be a read error. The rearrangement joins TRBV2 to TRBJ2-2; D may correspond to TRBD1 or TRBD2 (5 bases each). Per the germline V gene, CDR1 is SNHLY and CDR2 is FYNNEI. CDR3 size: 14 residues. Written as DNA, the CDR3 is TGTGCCAGCAGGTTTCTGGACAACTTCGGGGTGCTGTTTTTT. Translated: CASRFLDNFGVLFF.